Shown below are 9 T cell receptor beta chains from a single sample sequenced in a study of CD8+CD57+ T cells in acquired aplastic anemia. Profiling of TCR beta VDJ combinations and CDR3 sequences used genomic DNA as template. MiXCR, run by TCRdb on the reads, gives a single entry per CDR3 protein. This table has fewer than 200,000 distinct CDR3 sequences, 55% to 80% appearing once. Material for sequencing was sorted CD4+, CD8+, or CD8+CD57+ T cells (not recorded which) from PBMCs. These receptors all stem from a human donor in good health.

This chain joins TRBV7-9 and TRBJ1-2; 7 bases match TRBD1. CDR1 is SEHNR and CDR2 is FQNEAQ in the germline V gene (reference sequence). The CDR3 is 13 amino acids. Trimming at V came to 5 bases and at J to 6 bases, leaving 6 bases not matched to a gene. The CDR3 DNA is TGTGCCAGCAGCCCTACGGGACAGAATGGCTACACCTTC. It codes for CASSPTGQNGYTF.

The J gene is TRBJ1-4, the V gene TRBV6-6; D uncertain. This CDR3 region has 15 residues. V lost 2 bases, J lost 0 bases, and 7 bases lay in between. Germline CDR1 is MNHNY and CDR2 is SVGAGI (reference sequence). The CDR3 sequence: CASSYLGTTNEKLFF. CDR3 bases: TGTGCCAGCAGTTACCTCGGGACAACTAATGAAAAACTGTTTTTT.

On this clonotype: Germline and junction disagree at one end, which may indicate a read error. The chain links TRBV20-1 to TRBJ1-2; D uncertain. There are 12 residues in the CDR3. CDR1 and CDR2 from the germline V gene are DFQATT and SNEGSKA (reference sequence). CDR3 sequence reads: CSASSANYGYTF. The CDR3 DNA reads as TGCAGTGCTTCCTCAGCTAATTATGGCTACACCTTC.

V is TRBV5-1 and J is TRBJ1-5; possibly TRBD1 for D (6 bases). This CDR3 has 14 residues. The germline V gene has CDR1 SGHRS and CDR2 YFSETQ. V lost 4 bases, J lost 7 bases, and 15 bases lay in between. The CDR3, as DNA: TGCGCCAGCAGCGCCAATCCAGGGGCCCAGCCCCAGCATTTT. It encodes CASSANPGAQPQHF.

V is TRBV15 and J is TRBJ2-2, with 12 nucleotides matching TRBD1. CDR3 length: 17 residues. V dropped 6 bases and J dropped 5; count of bases not matched to a gene: 10. Germline V gene lookup returns CDR1 LNHNV and CDR2 YYDKDF (reference sequence). Here the CDR3 reads CATRARDRGRETGELFF. As DNA, the CDR3 is TGTGCCACCAGGGCGCGGGACAGGGGGCGAGAGACCGGGGAGCTGTTTTTT.

The sample holds many counts of this clonotype. This chain joins TRBV27 and TRBJ2-7; no definite D call. This CDR3 is 13 amino acids long. Trimming stripped 0 bases from V and 4 bases from J, with 7 bases between. The germline CDR1 and CDR2 sequences are MNHEY and SMNVEV (reference sequence). The CDR3 here is CASSLSPLYEQYF. The DNA for the CDR3 is TGTGCCAGCAGTTTATCACCCCTTTACGAGCAGTACTTC.

Worth noting for this clonotype: A much larger clone sits a single nucleotide away, making a read error possible. The chain employs TRBV24-1 and TRBJ1-2, with a weak D call TRBD1 (5 bases). The CDR3 totals 14 residues. Germline-derived CDR1 and CDR2 are KGHDR and SFDVKD. The CDR3 protein is CASSDNPGDGGYTF. The DNA for the CDR3 is TGTGCCAGCAGTGATAACCCCGGGGACGGGGGCTACACCTTC.

CDR3 in amino acids: CASSNPGREQYF. The CDR3 nucleotides read TGTGCCAGTAGTAATCCGGGACGCGAGCAGTACTTC. V and J are TRBV19 and TRBJ2-5; D tentatively reads TRBD1 or TRBD2 (5 bases each). Judging by the DNA end, TRBJ2-7 fits better; the J call may be wrong. The CDR3 runs 12 residues. Germline assignment: CDR1 LNHDA and CDR2 SQIVND (reference sequence).

This rearrangement joins TRBV2 to TRBJ2-5, with TRBD2 identical over 7 bases. Germline lookup yields CDR1 SNHLY and CDR2 FYNNEI. V lost 3 bases to trimming and J lost 3 bases; unmatched junction nucleotides: 7. The CDR3 totals 15 residues. The CDR3 DNA sequence: TGTGCCAGCAGTGACCTAGCGGAGTCTAAAGAGACCCAGTACTTC. It is translated as CASSDLAESKETQYF.